The rows below give T cell receptor beta chains drawn from one sample of a study of blood T cell repertoires in COVID-19. Some clones are missing from TCRdb's copy, which holds only in-frame ones; the method was immunoSEQ multiplex PCR. The top ten hold 5% to 7% of the sample, which has under 150,000 clones, approximately 88% seen once. Sequenced material: PBMCs or T cells enriched from blood (not recorded which). The receptors here all came from a man aged 40-50 years with acute COVID-19. Both conserved end residues are part of each CDR3. A D gene is named only where the DNA matches it firmly. Only part of the rows carry a size: once, few, many, or a class if the clone is expanded.

d_call	cdr3_length	v_call	clone_size	j_call	cdr3_aa
.	13	TRBV30	.	TRBJ2-3	CAWSVKGPDTQYF
TRBD1	17	TRBV27	.	TRBJ2-2	CASSLPRDRANTGELFF
.	14	TRBV9	.	TRBJ1-5	CASSVDAINQPQHF
TRBD2	20	TRBV28	.	TRBJ2-1	CASSAPTSGGAPPGYNEQFF
TRBD1	14	TRBV6-5	.	TRBJ2-7	CASSIRTGVSEQYF
.	16	TRBV4-3	.	TRBJ1-4	CASSQTPQATNEKLFF
.	14	TRBV11-2	.	TRBJ1-3	CASSLIGAGNTIYF
TRBD1	18	TRBV25-1	few	TRBJ1-6	CASSESGWTGSFYSPLHF
TRBD1	20	TRBV18	.	TRBJ1-6	CASSLVILVNTGGTDSPLHF
.	13	TRBV7-2	.	TRBJ2-5	CASRGPGHPTQYF
.	13	TRBV9	.	TRBJ2-1	CASSVEGAGEQFF
TRBD1	18	TRBV19	.	TRBJ1-6	CASSIDGDRSSYNSPLHF
TRBD2	15	TRBV4-3	.	TRBJ2-7	CASSPWGGGSYEQYF
TRBD2	15	TRBV6-5	.	TRBJ2-1	CASSYRREGRDEQFF
.	16	TRBV6-2/TRBV6-3	few	TRBJ1-2	CASSPFRGGRGYGYTF
TRBD1	16	TRBV5-1	few	TRBJ2-1	CASSLVPGQVNDEQFF
.	13	TRBV12-3/TRBV12-4	.	TRBJ1-5	CASSLMANQPQHF
TRBD1	16	TRBV5-1	few	TRBJ2-7	CASSLAVTGANYEQYF
TRBD2	15	TRBV5-1	.	TRBJ2-5	CASSLLGGVQETQYF
.	17	TRBV28	.	TRBJ1-5	CASPPGGTADSNQPQHF
TRBD1	15	TRBV28	.	TRBJ1-5	CASSSSRGPVQPQHF
.	13	TRBV30	.	TRBJ1-4	CAWDGQYNEKLFF
TRBD2	17	TRBV9	.	TRBJ2-2	CASSVPAGGPTTGELFF
.	13	TRBV6-5	.	TRBJ1-1	CASRRRVNTEAFF
TRBD1	19	TRBV28	once	TRBJ1-2	CASRLSPLGQGALNYGYTF
TRBD1	16	TRBV11-3	.	TRBJ2-2	CASSFRTGPNTGELFF
.	13	TRBV30	.	TRBJ1-2	CAWSVSRVYGYTF
.	14	TRBV6-5	.	TRBJ1-2	CASSLTGVGYGYTF
TRBD1	14	TRBV5-6	.	TRBJ1-3	CASSPGTVGNTIYF
TRBD2	19	TRBV4-1	few	TRBJ2-1	CASSQDGNSGDLSYNEQFF
TRBD2	15	TRBV27	many	TRBJ2-7	CASSPTSGTSYEQYF
.	14	TRBV7-2	few	TRBJ1-6	CASSLALDNSPLHF
TRBD1	15	TRBV11-2	few	TRBJ2-3	CASSNPGGRTDTQYF
.	18	TRBV5-8	.	TRBJ1-1	CASSPLGEAAGVDTEAFF
.	15	TRBV30	.	TRBJ1-5	CAWSGRGTGGQPQHF
.	15	TRBV19	.	TRBJ1-2	CASRKIQGPNYGYTF
TRBD1	18	TRBV19	.	TRBJ2-2	CASSEGRAGGLLSGELFF
.	16	TRBV3-1/TRBV3-2	.	TRBJ2-2	CASSQLKRETTGELFF
TRBD1	17	TRBV7-2	.	TRBJ2-1	CASSARGQAYSYNEQFF
TRBD1	13	TRBV2	.	TRBJ1-5	CASGTALRQPQHF
.	15	TRBV6-5	.	TRBJ2-2	CASRDSPLLTGELFF
TRBD1	16	TRBV28	.	TRBJ2-1	CASSLRSGQGSNEQFF
.	15	TRBV7-8	.	TRBJ2-2	CASSFWTTGTGELFF
TRBD1	16	TRBV18	.	TRBJ2-2	CASSRGQGYDTGELFF
TRBD2	11	TRBV20-1	.	TRBJ2-7	CSAGRAYEQYF
TRBD2	15	TRBV27	medium-sized	TRBJ2-7	CASSTTSGASYEQYF